This TCR beta chain was identified during a study of T cell repertoires in cytomegalovirus infection. Findings and caveats of the study: There were carriers of CMV plus the relevant HLA, and cumulative public TCR beta family frequency identified them.

TCRdb re-derived calls from the reads in MiXCR, one entry per CDR3 protein. The data contain around 280,000 distinct CDR3 sequences, about an eighth of them singletons. This clonotype was found a few times. The antigen remains undetermined. Germline V gene lookup returns CDR1 MDHEN and CDR2 SYDVKM. The germline V and J ends were trimmed by 6 bases and 14 bases, with 21 bases remaining between them. The CDR3 is made up of 13 amino acids. The rearrangement joins TRBV28 to TRBJ2-3; D call uncertain. Sequencing was carried out using PBMCs. The TCR originated in a human donor in good health (CMV status not recorded). Some clones in this sample may be carry-over from other donors' samples. The CDR3 coding sequence is TGTGCCAGCAGGTCTCCCGAAAAGATATATCCGTATTTT. This translates into CASRSPEKIYPYF.